The TCR beta chain under discussion was sequenced for a study of follicular helper T cells after annual influenza vaccination. Background on the study: After each seasonal flu vaccination, blood came on days 0, 7 and 28.

Note on this clone: Its target is not known.

Overall study results and limits: Change in circulating plasmablasts correlated with ICOS+CD38+ cTfh clonality change.

Indicated time point: 2014-2015 season, 7 days after vaccination. Each time point used about 35 to 110 mL of blood. Here immunoSEQ multiplex PCR was the method, and the copy in TCRdb shows in-frame clones only, minus some. This table holds 4,000 or so clones, around 80% found once. The CDR3 has 17 amino acids. V was clipped by 1 base and J by 5 bases, with 18 bases between them. Germline CDR1 reads SGHVS; CDR2 reads FNYEAQ. This TCR was recovered from an adult who received the influenza vaccine. The input for sequencing was CXCR5- memory CD4+ T cells sorted from blood, taken 7 days after influenza vaccination. The J gene is TRBJ1-3, the V gene TRBV7-6; D is unclear. CDR3 protein: CASSLDPRNSGRNTIYF. CDR3 in DNA: TGTGCCAGCAGCTTAGACCCCAGGAACTCTGGTCGAAACACCATATATTTT.